The T cell receptor beta chain under discussion was sequenced for a study of blood T cell repertoires in COVID-19. Study summary: Specimens from acute and convalescent COVID-19 originated in the United States, Italy and Spain. T cells, B-cell-depleted T cells, or PBMCs supplied cDNA or gDNA.

This clone was recorded once. Methods used by the authors: By means of reference gene primer amplification, nucleated cell counts were estimated. Assay: immunoSEQ multiplex PCR; the TCRdb copy retains only in-frame clones and omits some. The D gene and trimming were derived from the DNA, and the V and J assignments and clone size from that table. This table holds 350,000 to 400,000 clones, 90% found once. CDR1 SGHTA and CDR2 FQGTGA come from the germline V gene. Trimming removed 5 bases at V and 3 bases at J, with 17 bases between. This CDR3 is 15 amino acids long. This chain joins TRBV7-3 and TRBJ2-7; D perhaps matches TRBD2 (6 bases). Input material: peripheral blood. The sequence was collected from a man younger than 35 with active or convalescent COVID-19. As DNA, the CDR3 is TGTGCCAGCAGCCCACGCGGGAAGGGAGACTACGAGCAGTACTTC. Amino acid sequence: CASSPRGKGDYEQYF.